This T cell receptor (beta chain) was obtained from a study of blood T cell repertoires in COVID-19. The repertoire was sequenced with immunoSEQ multiplex PCR; TCRdb's copy has only in-frame clones and lacks some. The table records about 200,000 clones, 75% to 90% of them present only once. This clone came up a few times. Germline assignment: CDR1 SGHKS and CDR2 YYEKEE (reference sequence). V shed 0 bases and J shed 10 bases, with 11 bases lying between them. The CDR3 totals 14 residues. The sequenced sample consisted of peripheral blood. The source of this sequence is a man aged 30 to 45 who had recovered from COVID-19. The V call is TRBV5-5, the J call TRBJ1-6; TRBD1 is a possible D gene (5 bases). CDR3: CASSLAGGGSPLHF. The CDR3 nucleotides read TGTGCCAGCAGCTTGGCAGGTGGGGGGTCACCCCTCCACTTT.